Sequencing of this T cell receptor beta chain was carried out in a study of Graves' ophthalmopathy and Graves' hyperthyroidism. In the study overall: No treatment had been given when peripheral blood was collected at initial diagnosis.

Trimming cost V 7 bases and J 0 bases, with 10 bases left between them. The CDR3 extends over 13 amino acids. CDR1 SQVTM and CDR2 ANQGSEA come from the germline V gene. Amplified material comprised TCR beta CDR3 regions derived from RNA transcripts. HTBI primers served in a first-round RT-PCR, which a second-round multiplex PCR followed. Each CDR3 protein gets one entry after TCRdb re-called the multiplex PCR reads with MiXCR. Of under 350,000 distinct CDR3 sequences listed, under 20% are singletons. This clonotype showed up many times. What it binds is unknown. Clinical symptoms, serum thyroxine, TRAb, thyroid ultrasound and orbital computed tomography formed the basis of diagnosis. The PBMC fraction was derived from roughly 10 ml of fresh peripheral blood. Study findings and constraints: Sensitivity reached approximately 71% and specificity approximately 78% when the model predicted ophthalmopathy progression.

The source material was peripheral blood. The V and J genes are TRBV29-1 and TRBJ1-3; D uncertain. The TCR comes from an adult man with Graves' ophthalmopathy. The CDR3 DNA reads as TGCAGCGCAGAGGTTCACTCTGGAAACACCATATATTTT. Its translation is CSAEVHSGNTIYF.